These 11 T cell receptor beta chains originate from one sample sequenced in a study of cytomegalovirus exposure and HLA in healthy donors. A multiplex PCR was run with 60 Vbeta primers and 13 Jbeta primers. Repertoires were generated with immunoSEQ multiplex PCR, while TCRdb's copy carries only in-frame clones and drops some. The table records around 130,000 clones, roughly 80% of them present only once. Sample: PBMCs. The receptors were gathered from a woman aged 35 to 49 in good health and CMV-seronegative.

This clone turned up a few times. The chain combines TRBV5-1 with TRBJ2-3, with D maybe TRBD1 (6 bases). The V and J ends lost 7 bases and 1 base respectively, with 19 bases between them. This CDR3 has 16 amino acids. Germline V gene sequence: CDR1 SGHRS, CDR2 YFSETQ. The CDR3 coding sequence is TGCGCCAGCGTTAAGGGGGACCAAGCCGGCACAGATACGCAGTATTTT. It is translated as CASVKGDQAGTDTQYF.

The chain carries TRBV7-2 and TRBJ2-7; 7 nucleotides agree with TRBD1. The V gene's germline CDR1 is SGHTA and CDR2 FQGNSA. The CDR3 has 14 residues. Trimming at V came to 6 bases and at J to 3 bases, leaving 8 bases not matched to a gene. CDR3 protein: CASRNRDSGYEQYF. The CDR3 coding sequence is TGTGCCAGCAGGAACCGGGACAGCGGCTACGAGCAGTACTTC.

The sample holds a few counts of this clone. The CDR3 nucleotides are TGTGCTAGTCTGGACAGGGAGTTCAACGAGCAGTACTTC. Its translation is CASLDREFNEQYF. The genes are TRBV12-5 and TRBJ2-7; 8 positions match TRBD1. Germline V gene data show CDR1 as LGHNT and CDR2 as FRNRAP. With 8 bases clipped from V and 5 bases from J, the junction kept 8 bases outside the gene matches. The CDR3 has 13 residues.

This chain joins TRBV6-6 and TRBJ2-5, with 7 bases lining up with TRBD2. The CDR3 is 12 amino acids. Germline V gene data show CDR1 as MNHNY and CDR2 as SVGAGI (reference sequence). V shed 7 bases, J shed 5 bases, and the junction held 4 bases outside the gene matches. CDR3 DNA: TGTGCCAGCAAAGGGGAGGGGGAGACCCAGTACTTC. Translated: CASKGEGETQYF.

V and J are TRBV19 and TRBJ1-6; 7 nucleotides agree with TRBD1. After removal of 4 bases from V and 7 bases from J, the junction contained 4 bases not matched to a gene. Germline values: CDR1 LNHDA, CDR2 SQIVND (reference sequence). The CDR3 spans 14 residues. The CDR3 bases are TGTGCCAGTAGTACCCGACAGGGAAATTCACCCCTCCACTTT. Translation gives CASSTRQGNSPLHF.

The chain joins TRBV7-9 to TRBJ2-1; 10 nucleotides match TRBD2. The CDR3 loop spans 15 amino acids. Germline CDR1 SEHNR, CDR2 FQNEAQ (reference sequence). The V gene end was trimmed by 5 bases and the J gene end by 6 bases; junction bases not matched to a gene: 7. In DNA, the CDR3 is TGTGCCAGCAGCCACAGCGGGGGGGGCGTCAATGAGCAGTTCTTC. It encodes CASSHSGGGVNEQFF.

This clone was observed a handful of times. The chain links TRBV6-1 to TRBJ1-3; D gene unclear. The germline CDR1 and CDR2 sequences are MNHNS and SASEGT. V lost 5 bases and J 0 bases, leaving 11 bases between the germline ends. CDR3 length equals 15 residues. The CDR3: CASSPRLDSGNTIYF. CDR3 coding DNA: TGTGCCAGCAGTCCCCGCTTAGACTCTGGAAACACCATATATTTT.

V usage is TRBV7-6 and J usage is TRBJ2-2; TRBD1 matches at 8 bases. CDR1 is SGHVS, CDR2 FNYEAQ, per germline. The ends lost 1 base at V and 8 bases at J; junction bases unmatched: 6. The CDR3 extends over 15 amino acids. Here the CDR3 reads CASSLVRGRRGELFF. DNA of the CDR3: TGTGCCAGCAGCTTAGTCAGGGGGCGACGTGGGGAGCTGTTTTTT.

The J gene is TRBJ2-5, the V gene TRBV28, with unresolved D. Germline loops: CDR1 MDHEN, CDR2 SYDVKM. This CDR3 spans 12 amino acids. Trimming cost V 4 bases and J 5 bases, with 8 bases left between them. CDR3 protein: CASSSPEETQYF. As DNA, the CDR3 is TGTGCCAGCAGTTCGCCGGAGGAGACCCAGTACTTC.

The chain is built from TRBV4-3 and TRBJ1-4, with 7 bases that match TRBD1. Germline V gives CDR1 LGHNA, CDR2 YSLEER. The CDR3 spans 14 residues. V dropped 6 bases and J dropped 10; count of bases not matched to a gene: 11. This chain's CDR3 is CASSRTGAGGKLFF. The CDR3 nucleotides read TGCGCCAGCAGTCGGACAGGCGCCGGAGGAAAACTGTTTTTT.

The chain links TRBV12-5 to TRBJ2-2; D is uncertain. The CDR3 contains 13 residues. Germline V gene data show CDR1 as LGHNT and CDR2 as FRNRAP. V lost 2 bases and J 6 bases, leaving 7 bases between the germline ends. The CDR3 is CASGLIPAGELFF. In DNA, the CDR3 is TGTGCTAGTGGTTTGATCCCCGCCGGGGAGCTGTTTTTT.